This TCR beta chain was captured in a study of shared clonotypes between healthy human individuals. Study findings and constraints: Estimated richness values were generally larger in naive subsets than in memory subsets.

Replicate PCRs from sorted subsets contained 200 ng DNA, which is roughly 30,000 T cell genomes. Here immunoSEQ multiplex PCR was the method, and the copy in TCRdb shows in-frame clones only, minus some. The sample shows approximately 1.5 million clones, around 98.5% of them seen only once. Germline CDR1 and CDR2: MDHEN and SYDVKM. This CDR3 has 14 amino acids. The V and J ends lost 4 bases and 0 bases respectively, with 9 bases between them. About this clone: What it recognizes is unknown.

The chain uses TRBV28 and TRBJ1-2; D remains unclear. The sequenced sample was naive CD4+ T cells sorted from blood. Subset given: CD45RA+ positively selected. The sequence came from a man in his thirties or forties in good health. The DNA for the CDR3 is TGTGCCAGCAGTTCTCACCCCTCTAACTATGGCTACACCTTC. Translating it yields CASSSHPSNYGYTF.